This TCR beta chain is drawn from a study of T cell responses to AZD1222 COVID-19 vaccine. Germline V CDR1 and CDR2: GTSNPN, SVGIG (reference sequence). This CDR3 region has 15 residues. Trimming stripped 3 bases from V and 0 bases from J, with 14 bases between. Only in-frame clones appear in the TCRdb table, and some are missing; sequencing was by immunoSEQ multiplex PCR. The sample lists 100,000 to 120,000 clones; around 90% were seen once. This TCR came from an adult in good health. The specimen was peripheral blood, collected on day 0 of AZD1222 vaccination. This chain links TRBV30 with TRBJ1-1; D is ambiguous. The CDR3 region is CAWRGRSRMNTEAFF. CDR3 nucleotides: TGTGCCTGGAGGGGCCGCTCGCGGATGAACACTGAAGCTTTCTTT.